The 26 T cell receptor beta chains below come from one sample, sequenced in a study of T cell clonotyping in hematopoietic cell transplantation. The data were produced by immunoSEQ multiplex PCR, yet TCRdb's version contains in-frame clones alone and is incomplete. The sample records 8,000 or so clones, about three fifths being singletons. The source material was peripheral blood mononuclear cells, sampled 100 days after allogeneic stem cell transplant. The receptor set was obtained from a male patient aged 60-70 years who had an allogeneic stem cell transplant from an unrelated donor, so the T cells may come from the graft donor. Some clones in this sample may be carry-over from other donors' samples.

This clone is a singleton in its sample. The chain combines TRBV10-3 with TRBJ1-4; D unresolved. The germline gives CDR1 ENHRY, CDR2 SYGVKD. The V end was cut by 10 bases, the J end by 8 bases, with 20 bases between. The CDR3 is 14 residues long. The CDR3 sequence is CATSIGQPREKLFF. The CDR3, as DNA: TGTGCCACCTCGATAGGGCAGCCTAGGGAAAAACTGTTTTTT.

This chain joins TRBV5-1 and TRBJ2-7; a weak D match, TRBD1 (6 bases). This CDR3 has 13 amino acids. V was cut by 8 bases and J by 2 bases, with 14 bases left in between. The germline V gene encodes CDR1 SGHRS and CDR2 YFSETQ. CDR3 bases: TGCGCCAGTGTACAGGGTGGCGCCTACGAGCAGTACTTC. Its protein product is CASVQGGAYEQYF.

The chain uses TRBV4-2 and TRBJ2-1, with a weak D call TRBD2 (7 bases). The CDR3 totals 17 residues. V was trimmed by 4 bases and J by 7 bases, leaving 23 bases between them. Germline V CDR1 and CDR2: LGHNA, YNFKEQ. The CDR3 here is CASSPEVEGGARNEQFF. The CDR3 DNA reads TGTGCCAGCAGCCCCGAAGTGGAGGGGGGGGCCCGTAATGAGCAGTTCTTC.

By frequency in the sample, this clone is medium-sized. This sequence joins TRBV9 and TRBJ1-4, with a possible D match to TRBD1 (6 bases). V shed 3 bases and J shed 0 bases, with 9 bases lying between them. The germline gives CDR1 SGDLS, CDR2 YYNGEE. This CDR3 region has 15 residues. In DNA form, the CDR3 reads TGTGCCAGCAGCGAGGGGGGGGCAACTAATGAAAAACTGTTTTTT. Residues: CASSEGGATNEKLFF.

This clone has just one count. The chain has TRBV7-8 and TRBJ2-1; D is unclear. Germline assignment: CDR1 SGHVS and CDR2 FQNEAQ. V was cut by 5 bases and J by 3 bases, with 8 bases left in between. This CDR3 contains 13 residues. The CDR3 coding sequence is TGTGCCAGCAGCATACTCCTCTACAATGAGCAGTTCTTC. Translation gives CASSILLYNEQFF.

DNA of the CDR3: TGTGCCAGCAGCCGAACGACAGGAAGAGGCGAGCAGTACTTC. The encoded protein is CASSRTTGRGEQYF. V is TRBV11-2 and J is TRBJ2-7; TRBD1 is a possible D gene (6 bases). V shed 5 bases and J shed 6 bases, with 17 bases lying between them. The germline V gene has CDR1 SGHAT and CDR2 FQNNGV. The CDR3 totals 14 residues.

The chain employs TRBV4-1 and TRBJ2-7, with D perhaps given as TRBD1 or TRBD2 (6 bases each). The germline V gene encodes CDR1 MGHRA and CDR2 YSYEKL. V was shortened by 1 base and J by 3 bases, with 16 bases between the two germline ends. The CDR3 runs to 16 residues. CDR3 sequence (DNA): TGCGCCAGCAGCCAAGCACCGGGGGCAACCCTCTACGAGCAGTACTTC. Encoded protein: CASSQAPGATLYEQYF.

The chain couples TRBV4-3 to TRBJ1-2, with a weak D call TRBD1 (5 bases). CDR1 is LGHNA and CDR2 is YSLEER in the germline V gene. The CDR3 spans 16 residues. Trimming left V 0 bases short and J 5 bases short, with 16 bases between. The CDR3 loop is CASSQEVGRARYGYTF. As DNA, the CDR3 is TGCGCCAGCAGCCAAGAAGTAGGCAGGGCGAGGTATGGCTACACCTTC.

This clone was counted a single time. The chain carries TRBV18 and TRBJ1-2; 7 bases line up with TRBD1. The germline gives CDR1 KGHSH, CDR2 LQKENI. CDR3 length: 18 residues. V lost 2 bases and J lost 2; bases outside the gene matches: 14. The CDR3 DNA reads as TGTGCCAGCTCACCAGATCAGGGGGGGCCGACGAGAAACTATGGCTACACCTTC. As protein: CASSPDQGGPTRNYGYTF. The full variable domain, with the rest looked up from reference TRBV18 and TRBJ1-2, is NAGVMQNPRHLVRRRGQEARLRCSPMKGHSHVYWYRQLPEEGLKFMVYLQKENIIDESGMPKERFSAEFPKEGPSILRIQQVVRGDSAAYFCASSPDQGGPTRNYGYTFGSGTRLTVV.

By its share, this clone is medium-sized. The chain carries TRBV4-1 and TRBJ1-1; TRBD1 matches 7 bases. The V segment lost 2 bases and the J segment 5 bases; nucleotides outside the gene matches: 8. This CDR3 has 15 residues. Per germline, CDR1 MGHRA and CDR2 YSYEKL. CDR3 sequence: CASSQRTGERTEAFF. The CDR3 bases are TGCGCCAGCAGCCAACGAACAGGGGAAAGAACTGAAGCTTTCTTT.

This sequence joins TRBV5-1 and TRBJ2-7; TRBD1 aligns across 8 bases. After removal of 4 bases from V and 1 base from J, the junction contained 7 bases not matched to a gene. Germline CDR1 reads SGHRS; CDR2 reads YFSETQ. The CDR3 is made up of 15 amino acids. CDR3 DNA: TGCGCCAGCAGCATTCAGGGGGCGCGTTCCTACGAGCAGTACTTC. Its protein is CASSIQGARSYEQYF. Variable domain in full (rest from reference TRBV5-1 and TRBJ2-7): KAGVTQTPRYLIKTRGQQVTLSCSPISGHRSVSWYQQTPGQGLQFLFEYFSETQRNKGNFPGRFSGRQFSNSRSEMNVSTLELGDSALYLCASSIQGARSYEQYFGPGTRLTVT.

The genes are TRBV30 and TRBJ1-2; D uncertain. The CDR3 is 11 amino acids. The V and J ends lost 2 bases and 6 bases respectively, with 7 bases between them. Germline lookup yields CDR1 GTSNPN and CDR2 SVGIG (reference sequence). This CDR3 reads CAWSPSHGYTF. CDR3 bases: TGTGCCTGGAGTCCCTCTCATGGCTACACCTTC.

The chain links TRBV6-5 to TRBJ2-3; 8 bases are a match to TRBD1. Germline CDR1 and CDR2: MNHEY and SVGAGI. This CDR3 spans 15 amino acids. V was clipped by 6 bases and J by 0 bases; unmatched bases: 5. The CDR3 DNA sequence: TGTGCCAGCAGGAGGCAGGGGGCTAGCACAGATACGCAGTATTTT. Encoded protein: CASRRQGASTDTQYF.

V and J are TRBV4-2 and TRBJ1-3; 8 nucleotides agree with TRBD1. The trim removed 2 bases at V and 4 bases at J, leaving 7 bases unmatched. This CDR3 has 16 amino acids. Germline V gene lookup returns CDR1 LGHNA and CDR2 YNFKEQ. The CDR3 DNA follows: TGTGCCAGCAGCCAAATTAACAGGGACAGGGGAAACACCATATATTTT. It encodes CASSQINRDRGNTIYF.

This clone was seen once. In DNA, the CDR3 is TGTGCCAGCAGTCCTGGGGACAGGGGGCCTTACGAGCAGTACTTC. Translation gives CASSPGDRGPYEQYF. The J gene is TRBJ2-7, the V gene TRBV6-5; TRBD1 matches 12 bases. Losses at the gene ends were 5 bases for V and 4 bases for J; bases not matched to a gene: 6. The CDR3 has 15 residues. Germline-derived CDR1 and CDR2 are MNHEY and SVGAGI.

The CDR3 nucleotides read TGTGCCAGCAGTTTAATGGGACAGAGGTACTATGGCTACACCTTC. This sequence encodes CASSLMGQRYYGYTF. The chain carries TRBV27 and TRBJ1-2; 7 bases match TRBD1. The CDR3 has 15 residues. Trimming took 2 bases from V and 3 from J; bases not matched to a gene: 6. Germline V lookup: CDR1 MNHEY, CDR2 SMNVEV (reference sequence).

V gene TRBV6-1 combines with J gene TRBJ2-7; the D gene is possibly TRBD1 (6 bases). The CDR3 has 14 residues. With 7 bases removed from V and 4 bases from J, the gap between germline ends came to 17 bases. CDR1 and CDR2 from the germline V gene are MNHNS and SASEGT. The DNA of the CDR3 is TGTGCCAGCAACCTACGGACAGAGAGATACGAGCAGTACTTC. Residues: CASNLRTERYEQYF.

The genes are TRBV11-2 and TRBJ2-7; 7 positions match TRBD1. Germline V gene data show CDR1 as SGHAT and CDR2 as FQNNGV. The CDR3 loop spans 13 amino acids. The J segment lost 2 bases and the V segment lost 3 bases, leaving 1 base of the junction unmatched. The CDR3 sequence is CASSFGQAYEQYF. The CDR3, as DNA: TGTGCCAGCAGCTTCGGACAGGCCTACGAGCAGTACTTC.

This clone ranks as medium-sized. V and J are TRBV7-8 and TRBJ2-2; 12 bases fit TRBD1. The CDR3 is 20 amino acids. Unmatched junction bases numbered 14, after V lost 4 bases and J lost 2 bases. Germline V gene data show CDR1 as SGHVS and CDR2 as FQNEAQ. As DNA, the CDR3 is TGTGCCAGCAGCTCGCCTAGGGACAGGGGGCCTGGGGCCAACACCGGGGAGCTGTTTTTT. Translated: CASSSPRDRGPGANTGELFF.

The V call is TRBV6-1, the J call TRBJ2-3, with D possibly called TRBD1 or TRBD2 (5 bases each). The CDR3 sequence is 14 residues long. The V gene lost 3 bases and the J gene lost 0 bases, with 7 bases spanning the gap. Looked up from germline, CDR1 is MNHNS and CDR2 is SASEGT. In DNA form, the CDR3 reads TGTGCCAGCAGTGAGGGACGCAGCACAGATACGCAGTATTTT. Residues: CASSEGRSTDTQYF.

The CDR3 spells CASSLGQGAVYEQYF. CDR3 DNA sequence: TGTGCCAGCAGTTTAGGTCAGGGGGCGGTATACGAGCAGTACTTC. This rearrangement joins TRBV27 to TRBJ2-7, with 8 positions matching TRBD1. The CDR3 length is 15 residues. The V and J ends lost 2 bases and 4 bases, in that order; junction bases with no gene match: 7. Germline assignment: CDR1 MNHEY and CDR2 SMNVEV (reference sequence).

V usage is TRBV25-1 and J usage is TRBJ1-5, with TRBD1 as a possible D gene (5 bases). This CDR3 region has 15 residues. V was clipped by 5 bases and J by 6 bases, with 17 bases between them. CDR1 and CDR2 (germline): MGHDK, SYGVNS. The DNA for the CDR3 is TGTGCCAGCAGTCCCTCCGATTGGGGCCCTCAGCCCCAGCATTTT. Residues: CASSPSDWGPQPQHF.

The chain has TRBV29-1 and TRBJ2-1, with 8 bases that match TRBD2. V lost 7 bases to trimming and J lost 6 bases; unmatched junction nucleotides: 8. Germline-derived CDR1 and CDR2 are SQVTM and ANQGSEA. The CDR3 runs to 13 residues. CDR3: CSAPHGGVNEQFF. In DNA form, the CDR3 reads TGCAGCGCACCGCACGGGGGGGTCAATGAGCAGTTCTTC.

The chain combines TRBV27 with TRBJ1-1, with TRBD1 matching over 8 bases. The CDR3 has 16 residues. Per germline, CDR1 MNHEY and CDR2 SMNVEV (reference sequence). Germline trimming cut 5 bases from V and 7 bases from J; bases unmatched to any gene: 15. CDR3 loop: CASSGRDRRWIGEAFF. CDR3 DNA: TGTGCCAGCAGTGGAAGGGACAGGAGGTGGATTGGTGAAGCTTTCTTT.

The V call is TRBV29-1, the J call TRBJ1-1; D is ambiguous. Per the germline V gene, CDR1 is SQVTM and CDR2 is ANQGSEA. The CDR3 consists of 10 residues. Trimming left V 4 bases short and J 8 bases short, with 8 bases between. In nucleotides, the CDR3 is TGCAGCGTTGCCTACGGGGAAGCTTTCTTT. Translated, it gives CSVAYGEAFF.

By sample fraction, this clone is medium-sized. CDR3: CASSLSWNTEAFF. The CDR3 bases are TGCGCCAGCAGTTTATCCTGGAACACTGAAGCTTTCTTT. This chain uses TRBV5-1 with TRBJ1-1; no definite D call. Trimming left V 5 bases short and J 1 base short, with 9 bases between. The germline V gene encodes CDR1 SGHRS and CDR2 YFSETQ. CDR3 size: 13 residues. The whole variable domain, remainder taken from reference TRBV5-1 and TRBJ1-1, is KAGVTQTPRYLIKTRGQQVTLSCSPISGHRSVSWYQQTPGQGLQFLFEYFSETQRNKGNFPGRFSGRQFSNSRSEMNVSTLELGDSALYLCASSLSWNTEAFFGQGTRLTVV.